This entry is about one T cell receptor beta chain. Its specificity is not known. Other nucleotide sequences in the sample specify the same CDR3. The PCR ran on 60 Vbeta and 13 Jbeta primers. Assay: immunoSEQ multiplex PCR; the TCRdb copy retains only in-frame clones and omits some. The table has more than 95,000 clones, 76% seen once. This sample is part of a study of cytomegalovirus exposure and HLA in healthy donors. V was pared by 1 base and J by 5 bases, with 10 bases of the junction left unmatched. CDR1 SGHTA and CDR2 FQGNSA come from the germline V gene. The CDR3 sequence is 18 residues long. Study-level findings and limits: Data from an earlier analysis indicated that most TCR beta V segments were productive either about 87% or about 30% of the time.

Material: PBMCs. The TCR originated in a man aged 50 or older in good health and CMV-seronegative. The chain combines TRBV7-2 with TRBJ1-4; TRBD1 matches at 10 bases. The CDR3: CASSLVGGPGQGNEKLFF. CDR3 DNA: TGTGCCAGCAGCTTAGTAGGGGGTCCGGGACAGGGGAATGAAAAACTGTTTTTT.